This TCR beta chain emerged from a study of OX40 agonist ivuxolimab in advanced cancers. Across the study: Among those enrolled, mean age was roughly 62 years (range roughly 23 to 79) and approximately 80% were male. Study-wide results and limits: Averaging showed that CD8+ T cells had more expanded clones than CD4+ did.

This CDR3 has 14 amino acids. Germline V CDR1 and CDR2: LNHDA, SQIVND (reference sequence). V lost 7 bases and J lost 5; bases outside the gene matches: 8. Comment on this clone: Its cognate antigen is unknown.

Profiled with immunoSEQ multiplex PCR; TCRdb holds only in-frame clones, not every one. Among about 90,000 clones listed, roughly 90% were seen once. V usage is TRBV19 and J usage is TRBJ2-5; 9 nucleotides line up with TRBD2. The sequence came from an adult with an advanced solid tumor such as melanoma, head and neck, liver or kidney cancer. The sequenced sample was CD4+ or CD8+ T cells sorted from blood, obtained in a trial of the OX40 agonist ivuxolimab. The CDR3 DNA reads TGTGCCAGTAAGCCCATTAGCGGGAGTGAGACCCAGTACTTC. Its protein product is CASKPISGSETQYF. The variable domain in full, completed from reference TRBV19 and TRBJ2-5, reads DGGITQSPKYLFRKEGQNVTLSCEQNLNHDAMYWYRQDPGQGLRLIYYSQIVNDFQKGDIAEGYSVSREKKESFPLTVTSAQKNPTAFYLCASKPISGSETQYFGPGTRLLVL.